This T cell receptor beta chain was sequenced during a study of technical replicates of blood from a few donors. This table comes from immunoSEQ multiplex PCR, and its TCRdb copy is limited to in-frame clones, with some not included. The data show around 100,000 clones, over 85% seen once. Trimming cost V 4 bases and J 7 bases; bases outside gene matches: 7. In germline, CDR1 is SGHTA, CDR2 FQGTGA. This CDR3 has 15 residues. The receptor was derived from a human donor in good health. The chain is built from TRBV7-3 and TRBJ2-2, with 9 bases lining up with TRBD1. The material sequenced was T cells isolated from PBMCs. CDR3 DNA: TGTGCCAGCAGCTCGACAGGGGGAATGGGCGGGGAGCTGTTTTTT. Its translation is CASSSTGGMGGELFF.